These T cell receptor beta chains were read from a single sample in a study of T cell responses to AZD1222 COVID-19 vaccine. Data came from immunoSEQ multiplex PCR; TCRdb stores just in-frame clones and leaves some out. The sample lists roughly 150,000 clones, roughly 84% occurring once. Specimen: peripheral blood, collected on day 0 of AZD1222 vaccination. The receptor source for this set is an adult in good health. CDR3s leave out the opening cysteine and the closing phenylalanine or tryptophan. Each record gives: CDR3 length, D gene, V gene, CDR3 protein. The D gene is left open where the match is weak.

len: 11; d_gene: -; v_gene: TRBV5-8; CDR3aa: ASSSTRNQPQH
len: 13; d_gene: -; v_gene: TRBV6-6; CDR3aa: ASSPDRVSTGELF
len: 11; d_gene: -; v_gene: TRBV14; CDR3aa: ASSRGAKEKLF
len: 14; d_gene: -; v_gene: TRBV18; CDR3aa: ASSSPTRGSYNEQF
len: 12; d_gene: TRBD1; v_gene: TRBV5-1; CDR3aa: ASSYRGGNTEAF
len: 11; d_gene: -; v_gene: TRBV6-5; CDR3aa: ASYRSGLYGYT
len: 15; d_gene: -; v_gene: TRBV15; CDR3aa: ATSREGYGREVPEAF
len: 14; d_gene: -; v_gene: TRBV19; CDR3aa: ASSNPPGLFTSPLH
len: 13; d_gene: TRBD2; v_gene: TRBV7-9; CDR3aa: ASHMGLAGTDTQY
len: 13; d_gene: -; v_gene: TRBV7-2; CDR3aa: ASSARGQISYEQY
len: 14; d_gene: -; v_gene: TRBV4-1; CDR3aa: ASSQVGPGTNEKLF
len: 15; d_gene: TRBD1; v_gene: TRBV7-6; CDR3aa: ASSLSVGQGGNQPQH
len: 15; d_gene: TRBD1; v_gene: TRBV27; CDR3aa: ASSPSRHDREKETQY
len: 12; d_gene: -; v_gene: TRBV5-5; CDR3aa: ASSLEGGRQPQH
len: 13; d_gene: -; v_gene: TRBV18; CDR3aa: ASSPQEQMNTEAF
len: 12; d_gene: TRBD1; v_gene: TRBV5-1; CDR3aa: ASSRRDSLYGYT
len: 12; d_gene: -; v_gene: TRBV21-1; CDR3aa: ASSQQGLAGEQF
len: 11; d_gene: -; v_gene: TRBV28; CDR3aa: ASSQPGSYGYT
len: 12; d_gene: -; v_gene: TRBV2; CDR3aa: ASNQGWGNYGYT
len: 14; d_gene: TRBD1; v_gene: TRBV6-6; CDR3aa: ASSPGQGVSGNTIY
len: 15; d_gene: -; v_gene: TRBV5-6; CDR3aa: ASSLLGSGDPTDTQY
len: 13; d_gene: TRBD2; v_gene: TRBV19; CDR3aa: ASSISGGDYNEQF
len: 9; d_gene: -; v_gene: TRBV5-5; CDR3aa: ASSPLQEQY
len: 8; d_gene: -; v_gene: TRBV28; CDR3aa: ASGSHGQF
len: 12; d_gene: -; v_gene: TRBV28; CDR3aa: ASSLYQGLGGYT
len: 10; d_gene: -; v_gene: TRBV12-3/TRBV12-4; CDR3aa: ASSFETGPQY
len: 15; d_gene: -; v_gene: TRBV9; CDR3aa: ASSAFGTASNNEKLF
len: 13; d_gene: TRBD2; v_gene: TRBV28; CDR3aa: ASSRLAGGGETQY
len: 11; d_gene: -; v_gene: TRBV24-1; CDR3aa: ATRGRADTEAF
len: 15; d_gene: TRBD2; v_gene: TRBV4-2; CDR3aa: ASSQGREAGWQETQY
len: 12; d_gene: TRBD1; v_gene: TRBV5-8; CDR3aa: ASSLRGRGTEAF
len: 12; d_gene: -; v_gene: TRBV15; CDR3aa: ATSRGDMNTEAF
len: 12; d_gene: -; v_gene: TRBV28; CDR3aa: ASSSIKGFYGYT
len: 19; d_gene: TRBD1; v_gene: TRBV4-1; CDR3aa: ASSQVGLMRAGGAFDQPQH
len: 14; d_gene: -; v_gene: TRBV19; CDR3aa: ATGSLGTAKSYEQY
len: 12; d_gene: TRBD1; v_gene: TRBV29-1; CDR3aa: SVDGDRARGTQY
len: 10; d_gene: -; v_gene: TRBV28; CDR3aa: ASSFKGPGYT
len: 12; d_gene: -; v_gene: TRBV28; CDR3aa: ASSLIKGDTEAF
len: 13; d_gene: -; v_gene: TRBV28; CDR3aa: ASSLGGRLNEKLF
len: 12; d_gene: -; v_gene: TRBV28; CDR3aa: ASSFRQIGYGYT
len: 14; d_gene: -; v_gene: TRBV3-1/TRBV3-2; CDR3aa: ASSQEHRKPGNTIY
len: 15; d_gene: TRBD2; v_gene: TRBV28; CDR3aa: ASSGRTSGTYQETQY
len: 11; d_gene: -; v_gene: TRBV7-9; CDR3aa: ASSLVGDTEAF
len: 16; d_gene: -; v_gene: TRBV5-5; CDR3aa: ASSLWAPVWVTNEKLF
len: 17; d_gene: -; v_gene: TRBV6-1; CDR3aa: ASSGEDRINLWSYNEQF
len: 14; d_gene: -; v_gene: TRBV9; CDR3aa: ASSVGVRGADTEAF
len: 13; d_gene: TRBD2; v_gene: TRBV6-4; CDR3aa: ASSDTSGGADTQY
len: 13; d_gene: TRBD1; v_gene: TRBV27; CDR3aa: ASSLFWDRGGEAF
len: 18; d_gene: -; v_gene: TRBV2; CDR3aa: ASSEAGRPTKGLSGNTIY
len: 9; d_gene: -; v_gene: TRBV4-2; CDR3aa: ASSQKGRQY
len: 12; d_gene: TRBD1; v_gene: TRBV28; CDR3aa: ASGYRDRGHGYT
len: 15; d_gene: -; v_gene: TRBV5-4; CDR3aa: ASSSPREEVYNSPLH
len: 12; d_gene: -; v_gene: TRBV28; CDR3aa: ASSLIAGSGGYT
len: 12; d_gene: -; v_gene: TRBV6-5; CDR3aa: ASSLMPRDYEQY
len: 12; d_gene: -; v_gene: TRBV4-2; CDR3aa: ASSQDRMNTEAF
len: 11; d_gene: TRBD1; v_gene: TRBV6-5; CDR3aa: ASGGTVSQPQH
len: 10; d_gene: TRBD2; v_gene: TRBV28; CDR3aa: ASEAGTYEQY
len: 13; d_gene: -; v_gene: TRBV30; CDR3aa: ASTFGPLSTDTQY
len: 13; d_gene: TRBD1; v_gene: TRBV28; CDR3aa: ASSPSYRGQVELF
len: 13; d_gene: TRBD1; v_gene: TRBV19; CDR3aa: ASSIDRDANYGYT